The 6 T cell receptor beta chains listed next were all sequenced from one sample in a study of shared clonotypes between healthy human individuals. TCRdb keeps only in-frame clones here, not all; method: immunoSEQ multiplex PCR. The data contain under 200,000 clones, roughly 93% of them singletons. The source material was naive CD4+ T cells sorted from blood. Stated subset: CD45RA+ positively selected. These receptors all stem from a woman in her 30s in good health.

The chain has TRBV28 and TRBJ1-1, with D uncertain. V was pared by 3 bases and J by 4 bases, with 12 bases between. The CDR3 consists of 14 residues. Germline assignment: CDR1 MDHEN and CDR2 SYDVKM. The chain's CDR3 is CASSFQEESTEAFF. DNA for the CDR3: TGTGCCAGCAGTTTCCAGGAGGAAAGCACTGAAGCTTTCTTT.

The chain uses TRBV27 and TRBJ1-3; no firm D call. The CDR3 is made up of 13 amino acids. CDR1 is MNHEY, CDR2 SMNVEV, per germline (reference sequence). V dropped 4 bases and J dropped 5 bases, with 9 bases sitting between them. CDR3 amino acids: CASSSGRRNTIYF. The DNA for the CDR3 is TGTGCCAGCAGTTCCGGACGGAGAAACACCATATATTTT.

The chain carries TRBV29-1 and TRBJ2-5; 11 bases align to TRBD2. V shed 7 bases, J shed 4 bases, and the junction held 11 bases outside the gene matches. The CDR3 has 15 amino acids. The germline gives CDR1 SQVTM, CDR2 ANQGSEA. CDR3 bases: TGCAGCGCCAGCAAGGTAGCGGGAGGGGGAGAGACCCAGTACTTC. As protein: CSASKVAGGGETQYF.

The chain recombines TRBV7-3 with TRBJ2-1, with D hard to call. Between the trimmed V and J ends, which lost 0 bases and 0 bases, there was a span of 6 bases. The CDR3 has 15 residues. Germline CDR1 is SGHTA and CDR2 is FQGTGA. In DNA, the CDR3 is TGTGCCAGCAGCTTAACAGGGCCCTCCTACAATGAGCAGTTCTTC. This gives the protein CASSLTGPSYNEQFF.

The rearrangement links TRBV21-1 to TRBJ2-5; TRBD2, the table's D call, was not compared with the DNA. With the DNA end fitting TRBJ2-7 better, the J assignment may be wrong. TRBV21-1 is a pseudogene locus. The CDR3 consists of 17 residues. CDR3 bases: TGTGCCAGCAGCAGAGCCAATCGACGGGTGGACTCCTACGAGCAGTACTTC. The encoded protein is CASSRANRRVDSYEQYF.

V is TRBV5-8 and J is TRBJ1-4; the match to TRBD1 covers 7 bases. CDR1 and CDR2 from the germline V gene are SGHTS and YDEGEE. The V gene end was trimmed by 5 bases and the J gene end by 3 bases; junction bases not matched to a gene: 7. CDR3 length equals 15 residues. The CDR3: CASRRTGEANEKLFF. CDR3 bases: TGTGCCAGCAGACGAACAGGGGAGGCTAATGAAAAACTGTTTTTT.